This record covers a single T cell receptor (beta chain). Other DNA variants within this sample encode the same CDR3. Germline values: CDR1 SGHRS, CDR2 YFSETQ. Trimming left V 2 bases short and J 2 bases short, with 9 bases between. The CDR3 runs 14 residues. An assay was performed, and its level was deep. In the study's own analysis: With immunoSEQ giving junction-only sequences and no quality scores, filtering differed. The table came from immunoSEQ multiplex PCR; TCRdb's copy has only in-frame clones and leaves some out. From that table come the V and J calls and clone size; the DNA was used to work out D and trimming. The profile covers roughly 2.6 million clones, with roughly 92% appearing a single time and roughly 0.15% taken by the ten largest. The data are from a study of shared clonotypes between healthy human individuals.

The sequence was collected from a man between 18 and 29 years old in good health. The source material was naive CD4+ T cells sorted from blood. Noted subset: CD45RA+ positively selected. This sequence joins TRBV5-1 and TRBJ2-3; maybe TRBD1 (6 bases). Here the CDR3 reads CASSLGQSTDTQYF. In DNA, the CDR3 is TGCGCCAGCAGCTTAGGACAGTCCACAGATACGCAGTATTTT. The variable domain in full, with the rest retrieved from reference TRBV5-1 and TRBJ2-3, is KAGVTQTPRYLIKTRGQQVTLSCSPISGHRSVSWYQQTPGQGLQFLFEYFSETQRNKGNFPGRFSGRQFSNSRSEMNVSTLELGDSALYLCASSLGQSTDTQYFGPGTRLTVL.